This T cell receptor beta chain was identified in a study of T cell responses to AZD1222 COVID-19 vaccine. Study findings and constraints: Unmutated variant regions reportedly attract nearly half of all spike-specific TCRs. Mostly white British, mostly female donors; authors suggested clonal diversity may be underestimated.

V was shortened by 1 base and J by 10 bases, with 8 bases between the two germline ends. The CDR3 is 12 residues long. A remark on this clone: As yet, its antigen is unknown.

Libraries were prepared by immunoSEQ multiplex PCR; TCRdb keeps only in-frame clonotypes and omits some of them. The repertoire includes over 150,000 clones, just under 95% of them detected once, and around 0.93% sits in the top ten. This TCR came from an adult who received the MenACWY meningococcal vaccine as a control. This chain joins TRBV12-3 or TRBV12-4 and TRBJ1-5; D not resolved. The source was peripheral blood, collected 28 days after the second dose of the MenACWY control vaccine. The CDR3 region has the DNA TGTGCCAGCAGTTTAGGTCCGGCCCCCCAGCATTTT. Amino acids: CASSLGPAPQHF.